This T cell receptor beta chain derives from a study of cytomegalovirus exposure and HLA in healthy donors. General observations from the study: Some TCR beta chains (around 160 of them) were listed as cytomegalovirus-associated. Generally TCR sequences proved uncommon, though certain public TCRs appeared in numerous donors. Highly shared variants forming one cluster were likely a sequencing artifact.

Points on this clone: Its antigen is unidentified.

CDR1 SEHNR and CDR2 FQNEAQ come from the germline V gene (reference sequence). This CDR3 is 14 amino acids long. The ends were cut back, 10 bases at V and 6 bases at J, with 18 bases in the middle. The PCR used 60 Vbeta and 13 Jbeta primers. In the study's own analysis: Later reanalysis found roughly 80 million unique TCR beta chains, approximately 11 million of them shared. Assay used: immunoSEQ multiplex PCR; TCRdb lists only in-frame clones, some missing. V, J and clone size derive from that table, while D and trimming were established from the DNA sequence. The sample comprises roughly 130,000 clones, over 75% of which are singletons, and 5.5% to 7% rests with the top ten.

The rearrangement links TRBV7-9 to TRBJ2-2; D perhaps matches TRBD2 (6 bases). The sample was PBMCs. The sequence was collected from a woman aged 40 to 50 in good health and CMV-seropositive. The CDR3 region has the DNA TGTGCCAACGTGGGACTCTACCGCCCCGGGGAGCTGTTTTTT. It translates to CANVGLYRPGELFF.